One sample yielded the 23 T cell receptor beta chains listed below, sequenced in a study of patients and donors after allogeneic stem cell transplantation. TCRdb fed the RT-PCR reads into MiXCR, producing one record per CDR3 protein. The sample consists of about a million distinct CDR3 sequences, about a sixth of them appearing once. Source material: blood, either unsorted or a sorted T cell fraction (not recorded which). These receptors were taken from a human donor who was either an allogeneic HSCT recipient or a stem cell or donor lymphocyte infusion donor (not recorded which). It is not recorded whose cells these are; they may come from a transplant donor.

This clonotype has a handful of counts. The rearrangement joins TRBV10-3 to TRBJ2-3; TRBD1 matches 9 bases. Germline-derived CDR1 and CDR2 are ENHRY and SYGVKD. This CDR3 region has 14 residues. The V gene end was trimmed by 11 bases and the J gene end by 1 base; junction bases not matched to a gene: 7. The CDR3 DNA sequence: TGTGCCTGCAGACAGGGGGGGCGCACAGATACGCAGTATTTT. The encoded protein is CACRQGGRTDTQYF.

This chain joins TRBV30 and TRBJ1-2; D remains unclear. CDR3 length: 14 amino acids. The germline CDR1 and CDR2 sequences are GTSNPN and SVGIG (reference sequence). V was cut by 0 bases and J by 5 bases, with 13 bases left in between. This CDR3 reads CAWSVSGSFYGYTF. CDR3 sequence (DNA): TGTGCCTGGAGTGTAAGCGGCAGTTTTTATGGCTACACCTTC. Full variable domain (remainder filled in from reference TRBV30 and TRBJ1-2): SQTIHQWPATLVQPVGSPLSLECTVEGTSNPNLYWYRQAAGRGLQLLFYSVGIGQISSEVPQNLSASRPQDRQFILSSKKLLLSDSGFYLCAWSVSGSFYGYTFGSGTRLTVV.

The CDR3 region is CATSRSDRGTSEQYF. For the CDR3, the DNA is TGTGCCACCAGCAGATCGGACAGGGGTACGAGCGAGCAGTACTTC. The J gene is TRBJ2-7, the V gene TRBV15; 9 nucleotides align to TRBD1. The J segment lost 6 bases and the V segment lost 2 bases, leaving 8 bases of the junction unmatched. Germline V lookup: CDR1 LNHNV, CDR2 YYDKDF (reference sequence). This CDR3 has 15 residues.

This clonotype was seen ten or more times. The genes are TRBV9 and TRBJ2-1, with 8 bases that match TRBD2. Germline V gives CDR1 SGDLS, CDR2 YYNGEE. This CDR3 is built from 18 residues. J was trimmed by 4 bases and V by 0 bases; bases with no gene match: 12. CDR3 DNA: TGTGCCAGCAGCGTAGGTAATAGCGGGGCTCTCGGGTACAATGAGCAGTTCTTC. Its translation is CASSVGNSGALGYNEQFF. The full variable domain, in which reference TRBV9 and TRBJ2-1 provide the parts outside the CDR3, is DSGVTQTPKHLITATGQRVTLRCSPRSGDLSVYWYQQSLDQGLQFLIQYYNGEERAKGNILERFSAQQFPDLHSELNLSSLELGDSALYFCASSVGNSGALGYNEQFFGPGTRLTVL.

This clonotype was counted ten times or more. The chain recombines TRBV7-2 with TRBJ1-1; the D gene is possibly TRBD1 (6 bases). Trimming took 5 bases from V and 1 from J, leaving 8 bases between them. In germline, CDR1 is SGHTA, CDR2 FQGNSA. This CDR3 has 13 residues. The DNA for the CDR3 is TGTGCCAGCAGCGCGGACAGGAACACTGAAGCTTTCTTT. It encodes CASSADRNTEAFF. Complete variable domain (other parts from reference TRBV7-2 and TRBJ1-1): GAGVSQSPSNKVTEKGKDVELRCDPISGHTALYWYRQSLGQGLEFLIYFQGNSAPDKSGLPSDRFSAERTGGSVSTLTIQRTQQEDSAVYLCASSADRNTEAFFGQGTRLTVV.

This clonotype turned up a few times. The chain is built from TRBV10-3 and TRBJ2-5; D may correspond to TRBD1 or TRBD2 (5 bases each). Per the germline V gene, CDR1 is ENHRY and CDR2 is SYGVKD. The CDR3 spans 14 residues. Deletions cut 8 bases from V and 1 base from J, with 14 bases between. CDR3 DNA sequence: TGTGCCATCGCTGGGGACCCGGTCCAAGAGACCCAGTACTTC. It yields the protein CAIAGDPVQETQYF.

The genes are TRBV7-2 and TRBJ1-5, with D possibly being TRBD1 (6 bases). Germline lookup yields CDR1 SGHTA and CDR2 FQGNSA. Trimming removed 1 base from V and 7 bases from J, with 14 bases in between. This CDR3 has 15 residues. In DNA, the CDR3 is TGTGCCAGCAGCTTAGAGGGACGGGGGCAGCAGCCCCAGCATTTT. This gives the protein CASSLEGRGQQPQHF. The variable domain in full, with the rest retrieved from reference TRBV7-2 and TRBJ1-5, is GAGVSQSPSNKVTEKGKDVELRCDPISGHTALYWYRQSLGQGLEFLIYFQGNSAPDKSGLPSDRFSAERTGGSVSTLTIQRTQQEDSAVYLCASSLEGRGQQPQHFGDGTRLSIL.

This clonotype was counted many times. J is TRBJ2-5 and V is TRBV29-1; no reliable D call. Germline CDR1 is SQVTM and CDR2 is ANQGSEA. The CDR3 runs to 12 residues. The germline V and J ends were trimmed by 4 bases and 1 base, with 7 bases remaining between them. The DNA of the CDR3 is TGCAGCGTTGGTTACGTCCAAGAGACCCAGTACTTC. This translates into CSVGYVQETQYF.

The chain joins TRBV18 to TRBJ1-2; TRBD1 matches at 7 bases. This CDR3 has 14 residues. Per germline, CDR1 KGHSH and CDR2 LQKENI. The V and J ends lost 0 bases and 8 bases, in that order; junction bases with no gene match: 6. The CDR3 is CASSPPTLTGGYTF. The CDR3 DNA follows: TGTGCCAGCTCACCACCAACGCTGACAGGGGGCTACACCTTC.

This clonotype was counted between two and nine times. This rearrangement joins TRBV7-9 to TRBJ2-7; D is uncertain. V lost 1 base and J lost 10, with 8 bases in between. This CDR3 has 11 amino acids. Germline V CDR1 and CDR2: SEHNR, FQNEAQ (reference sequence). CDR3 DNA sequence: TGTGCCAGCAGCTTAGGGGGTGATCAGTACTTC. Protein sequence: CASSLGGDQYF.

This clonotype was found a few times. The V call is TRBV6-1, the J call TRBJ2-2; 8 nucleotides agree with TRBD2. The V and J ends lost 8 bases and 2 bases, in that order; junction bases with no gene match: 4. In germline, CDR1 is MNHNS, CDR2 SASEGT. The CDR3 runs to 14 residues. The CDR3: CASRRTSNTGELFF. CDR3 nucleotides: TGTGCCAGCCGGAGGACTAGCAACACCGGGGAGCTGTTTTTT.

This clonotype was detected a few times. V usage is TRBV14 and J usage is TRBJ2-1, with 8 nucleotides matching TRBD2. The V gene's germline CDR1 is SGHDN and CDR2 FVKESK. The CDR3 consists of 15 residues. The ends lost 1 base at V and 6 bases at J; junction bases unmatched: 5. DNA for the CDR3: TGTGCCAGCAGCCAAGGCGGCGGGAGGAGCAATGAGCAGTTCTTC. Protein: CASSQGGGRSNEQFF. The full variable domain, with the rest looked up from reference TRBV14 and TRBJ2-1, is EAGVTQFPSHSVIEKGQTVTLRCDPISGHDNLYWYRRVMGKEIKFLLHFVKESKQDESGMPNNRFLAERTGGTYSTLKVQPAELEDSGVYFCASSQGGGRSNEQFFGPGTRLTVL.

This clonotype was seen a handful of times. The V and J genes are TRBV5-1 and TRBJ2-1, with 9 nucleotides matching TRBD1. This CDR3 comprises 12 residues. Germline trimming cut 6 bases from V and 9 bases from J; bases unmatched to any gene: 4. Germline values: CDR1 SGHRS, CDR2 YFSETQ. CDR3 loop: CASKTGGTEQFF. The CDR3, as DNA: TGCGCCAGCAAAACAGGGGGCACTGAGCAGTTCTTC. The variable domain in full, with the rest retrieved from reference TRBV5-1 and TRBJ2-1, is KAGVTQTPRYLIKTRGQQVTLSCSPISGHRSVSWYQQTPGQGLQFLFEYFSETQRNKGNFPGRFSGRQFSNSRSEMNVSTLELGDSALYLCASKTGGTEQFFGPGTRLTVL.

This clonotype has a count of ten or more. In nucleotides, the CDR3 is TGTGCCAGCAGTTTGCCCCCAACCTTCGAGCAGTACTTC. Protein product: CASSLPPTFEQYF. This rearrangement joins TRBV12-3 or TRBV12-4 to TRBJ2-7; D not certain. This CDR3 is 13 amino acids long. The V gene lost 3 bases and the J gene lost 6 bases, with 12 bases spanning the gap.

This clonotype was counted many times. The rearrangement uses TRBV12-3 or TRBV12-4 and TRBJ2-2; tentatively, D is TRBD1 (5 bases). Trimming left V 4 bases short and J 4 bases short, with 16 bases between. This CDR3 spans 16 amino acids. CDR3 DNA: TGTGCCAGCAGTTACACAGGAACCGCTGCCACCGGGGAGCTGTTTTTT. Translating it yields CASSYTGTAATGELFF.

There are a few counts of this clonotype. The gene calls are TRBV5-1 and TRBJ1-2, with 7 positions matching TRBD1. The CDR3 has 13 amino acids. Germline V lookup: CDR1 SGHRS, CDR2 YFSETQ. Losses at the gene ends were 3 bases for V and 13 bases for J; bases not matched to a gene: 12. This chain's CDR3 is CASSSTGTAFATF. For the CDR3, the DNA is TGCGCCAGCAGCTCCACCGGGACAGCCTTCGCCACCTTC.

This chain uses TRBV12-3 or TRBV12-4 with TRBJ1-1; tentatively, D is TRBD1 (5 bases). The V end lost 3 bases, the J end lost 5 bases, and 22 bases lay between the germline ends. This CDR3 is 17 amino acids long. The CDR3: CASSFGPAGRVGTEAFF. In nucleotides, the CDR3 is TGTGCCAGCAGTTTTGGGCCCGCTGGCAGGGTAGGGACTGAAGCTTTCTTT.

This clonotype showed up just a few times. The J gene is TRBJ2-4, the V gene TRBV12-3 or TRBV12-4; TRBD1 agrees at 7 bases. V was pared by 4 bases and J by 5 bases, with 8 bases of the junction left unmatched. The CDR3 contains 15 residues. CDR3 sequence: CASSSGSTGENIQYF. The DNA for the CDR3 is TGTGCCAGCAGTTCGGGCAGTACAGGGGAAAACATTCAGTACTTC.

Turning to this clonotype: This clone may be a read error of a much larger clone one base away. The chain employs TRBV7-9 and TRBJ2-7, with unresolved D. V was trimmed by 1 base and J by 3 bases, leaving 7 bases between them. The germline gives CDR1 SEHNR, CDR2 FQNEAQ (reference sequence). The CDR3 is 13 residues long. The CDR3 sequence is CASSLGKDYEQYF. In DNA, the CDR3 is TGTGCCAGCAGCTTAGGGAAAGACTACGAGCAGTACTTC.

This clonotype has more than one count but fewer than ten. J is TRBJ2-7 and V is TRBV4-1; D ambiguous. With 0 bases removed from V and 2 bases from J, the gap between germline ends came to 8 bases. The CDR3 is 14 residues long. Germline CDR1 and CDR2: MGHRA and YSYEKL. The DNA of the CDR3 is TGCGCCAGCAGCCAAGATGCTAGTACCTACGAGCAGTACTTC. It yields the protein CASSQDASTYEQYF.

This clonotype was detected a few times. The V and J genes are TRBV6-1 and TRBJ1-3, with D uncertain. Trimming shortened V by 7 bases and J by 0 bases, and 13 bases separated the two germline ends. There are 15 residues in the CDR3. Germline V gene data show CDR1 as MNHNS and CDR2 as SASEGT. This CDR3 is CASTRYGSSGNTIYF. The CDR3 region has the DNA TGTGCCAGCACTCGGTACGGGAGCTCTGGAAACACCATATATTTT.

This chain uses TRBV6-2 or TRBV6-3 with TRBJ1-2; a weak D match, TRBD1 (6 bases). Germline CDR1 is MNHEY and CDR2 is SVGEGT. The CDR3 is made up of 13 amino acids. V lost 4 bases and J 8 bases, leaving 14 bases between the germline ends. The CDR3 sequence: CASSSGAPRGYTF. The CDR3 coding sequence is TGTGCCAGCAGTTCGGGGGCGCCCCGGGGCTACACCTTC.

This clonotype is a singleton in its sample. V is TRBV3-1 and J is TRBJ2-2, with 14 bases aligning to TRBD2. Per the germline V gene, CDR1 is LGHDT and CDR2 is YNNKEL (reference sequence). J was trimmed by 6 bases and V by 2 bases; bases with no gene match: 8. The CDR3 runs to 18 residues. In nucleotides, the CDR3 is TGTGCCAGCAGCCAACCCGGGACTAGCGGGGGAGGATCCGGGGAGCTGTTTTTT. This codes for CASSQPGTSGGGSGELFF.